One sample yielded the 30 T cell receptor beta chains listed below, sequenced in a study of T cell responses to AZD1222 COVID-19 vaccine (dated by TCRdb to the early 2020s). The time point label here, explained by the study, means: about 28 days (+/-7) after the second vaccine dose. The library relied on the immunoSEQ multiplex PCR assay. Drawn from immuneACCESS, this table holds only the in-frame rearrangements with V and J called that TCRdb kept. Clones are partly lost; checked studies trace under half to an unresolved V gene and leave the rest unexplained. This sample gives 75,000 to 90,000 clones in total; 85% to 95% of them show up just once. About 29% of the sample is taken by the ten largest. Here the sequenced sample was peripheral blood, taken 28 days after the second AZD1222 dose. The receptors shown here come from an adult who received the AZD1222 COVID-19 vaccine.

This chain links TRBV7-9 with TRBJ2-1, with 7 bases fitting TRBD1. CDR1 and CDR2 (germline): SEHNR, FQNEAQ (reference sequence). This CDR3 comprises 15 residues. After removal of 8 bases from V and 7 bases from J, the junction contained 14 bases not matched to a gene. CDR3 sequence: CASGQRGQEKNEQFF. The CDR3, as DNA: TGTGCCAGCGGCCAGAGGGGGCAAGAGAAGAATGAGCAGTTCTTC.

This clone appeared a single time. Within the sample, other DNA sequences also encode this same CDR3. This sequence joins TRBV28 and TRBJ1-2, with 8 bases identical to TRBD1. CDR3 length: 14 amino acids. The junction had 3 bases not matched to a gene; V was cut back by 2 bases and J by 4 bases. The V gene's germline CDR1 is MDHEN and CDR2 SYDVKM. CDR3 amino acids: CASSLGQGGYGYTF. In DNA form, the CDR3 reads TGTGCCAGCAGTTTAGGACAGGGAGGCTATGGCTACACCTTC.

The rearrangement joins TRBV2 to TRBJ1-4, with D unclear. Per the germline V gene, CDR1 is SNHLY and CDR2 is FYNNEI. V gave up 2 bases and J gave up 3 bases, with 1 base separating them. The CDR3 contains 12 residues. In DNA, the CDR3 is TGTGCCAGCAGTGAACCTAATGAAAAACTGTTTTTT. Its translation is CASSEPNEKLFF. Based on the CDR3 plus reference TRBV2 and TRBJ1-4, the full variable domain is EPEVTQTPSHQVTQMGQEVILRCVPISNHLYFYWYRQILGQKVEFLVSFYNNEISEKSEIFDDQFSVERPDGSNFTLKIRSTKLEDSAMYFCASSEPNEKLFFGSGTQLSVL.

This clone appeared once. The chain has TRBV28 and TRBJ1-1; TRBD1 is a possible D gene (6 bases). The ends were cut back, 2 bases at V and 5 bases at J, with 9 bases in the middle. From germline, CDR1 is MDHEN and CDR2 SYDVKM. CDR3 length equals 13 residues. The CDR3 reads CASSLQGRTEAFF. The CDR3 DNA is TGTGCCAGCAGTTTACAGGGGAGAACTGAAGCTTTCTTT.

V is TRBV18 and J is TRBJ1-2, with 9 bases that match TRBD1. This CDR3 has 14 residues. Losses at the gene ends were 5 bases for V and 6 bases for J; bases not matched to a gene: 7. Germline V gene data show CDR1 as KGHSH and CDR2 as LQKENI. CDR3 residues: CASSDAGTGHGYTF. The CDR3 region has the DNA TGTGCCAGCTCAGACGCAGGGACAGGGCATGGCTACACCTTC. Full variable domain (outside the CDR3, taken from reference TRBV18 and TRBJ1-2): NAGVMQNPRHLVRRRGQEARLRCSPMKGHSHVYWYRQLPEEGLKFMVYLQKENIIDESGMPKERFSAEFPKEGPSILRIQQVVRGDSAAYFCASSDAGTGHGYTFGSGTRLTVV.

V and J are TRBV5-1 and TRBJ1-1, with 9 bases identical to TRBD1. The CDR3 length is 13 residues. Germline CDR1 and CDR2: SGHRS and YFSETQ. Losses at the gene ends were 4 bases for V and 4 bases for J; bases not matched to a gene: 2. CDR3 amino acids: CASSMDRGTEAFF. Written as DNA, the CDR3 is TGCGCCAGCAGCATGGACAGGGGCACTGAAGCTTTCTTT.

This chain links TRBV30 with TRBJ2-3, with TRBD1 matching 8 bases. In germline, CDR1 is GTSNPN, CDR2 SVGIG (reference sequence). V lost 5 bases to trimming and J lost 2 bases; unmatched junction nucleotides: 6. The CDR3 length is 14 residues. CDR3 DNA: TGTGCCTGGGGAGGGACAGGTCACACAGATACGCAGTATTTT. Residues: CAWGGTGHTDTQYF.

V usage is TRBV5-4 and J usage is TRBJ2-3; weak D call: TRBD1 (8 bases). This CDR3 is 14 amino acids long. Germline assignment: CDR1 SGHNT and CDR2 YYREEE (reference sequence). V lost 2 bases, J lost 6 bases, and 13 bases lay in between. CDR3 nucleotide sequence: TGTGCCAGCAGCTTTGTACAGGGGGGGGATACGCAGTATTTT. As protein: CASSFVQGGDTQYF.

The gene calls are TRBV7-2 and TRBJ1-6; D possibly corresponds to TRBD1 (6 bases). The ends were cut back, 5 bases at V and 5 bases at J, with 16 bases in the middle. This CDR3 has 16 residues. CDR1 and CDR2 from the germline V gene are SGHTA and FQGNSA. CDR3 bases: TGTGCCAGCAGCCCAAGTCGGTACAGGGATAATTCACCCCTCCACTTT. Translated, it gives CASSPSRYRDNSPLHF. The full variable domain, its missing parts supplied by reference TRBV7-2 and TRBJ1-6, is GAGVSQSPSNKVTEKGKDVELRCDPISGHTALYWYRQSLGQGLEFLIYFQGNSAPDKSGLPSDRFSAERTGGSVSTLTIQRTQQEDSAVYLCASSPSRYRDNSPLHFGNGTRLTVT.

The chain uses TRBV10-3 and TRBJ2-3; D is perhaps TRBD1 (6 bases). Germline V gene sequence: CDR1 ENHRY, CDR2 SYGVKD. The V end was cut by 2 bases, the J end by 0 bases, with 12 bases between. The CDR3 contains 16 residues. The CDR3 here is CAISEVARGSTDTQYF. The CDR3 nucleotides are TGTGCCATCAGTGAGGTTGCCAGGGGTAGCACAGATACGCAGTATTTT.

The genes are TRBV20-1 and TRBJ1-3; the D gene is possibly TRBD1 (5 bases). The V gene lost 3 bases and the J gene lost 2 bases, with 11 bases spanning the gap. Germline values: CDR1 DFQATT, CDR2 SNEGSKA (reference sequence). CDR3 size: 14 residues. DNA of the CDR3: TGCAGTGCTAGTGGGCGGGGCGCTGGAAACACCATATATTTT. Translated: CSASGRGAGNTIYF.

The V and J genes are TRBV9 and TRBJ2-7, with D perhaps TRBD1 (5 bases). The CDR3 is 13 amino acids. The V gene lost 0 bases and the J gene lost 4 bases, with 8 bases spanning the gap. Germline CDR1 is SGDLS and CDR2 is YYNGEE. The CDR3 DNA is TGTGCCAGCAGCGTAGGGGGCTGGTACGAGCAGTACTTC. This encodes CASSVGGWYEQYF.

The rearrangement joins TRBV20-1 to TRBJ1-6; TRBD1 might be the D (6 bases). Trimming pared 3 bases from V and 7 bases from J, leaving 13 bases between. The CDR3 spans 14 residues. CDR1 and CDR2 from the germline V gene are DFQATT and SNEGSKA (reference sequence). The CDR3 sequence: CSASVDSTNSPLHF. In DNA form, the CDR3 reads TGCAGTGCTAGTGTGGACAGTACGAATTCACCCCTCCACTTT.

CDR3 amino acids: CASSPDGNYGYTF. The CDR3 nucleotides read TGCGCCAGCAGCCCGGACGGGAACTATGGCTACACCTTC. The chain carries TRBV4-1 and TRBJ1-2, with unresolved D. V lost 4 bases and J 2 bases, leaving 8 bases between the germline ends. The germline CDR1 and CDR2 sequences are MGHRA and YSYEKL. The CDR3 extends over 13 amino acids.

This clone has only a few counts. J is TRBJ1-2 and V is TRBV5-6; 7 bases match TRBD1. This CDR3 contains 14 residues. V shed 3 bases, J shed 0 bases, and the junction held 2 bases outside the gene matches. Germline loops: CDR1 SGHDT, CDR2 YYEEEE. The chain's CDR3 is CASSWQGANYGYTF. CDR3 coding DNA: TGTGCCAGCAGCTGGCAGGGGGCTAACTATGGCTACACCTTC.

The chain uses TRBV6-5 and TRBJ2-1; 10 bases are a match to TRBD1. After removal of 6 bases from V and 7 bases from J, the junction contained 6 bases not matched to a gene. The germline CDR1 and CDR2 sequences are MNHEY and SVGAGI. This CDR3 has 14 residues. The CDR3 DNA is TGTGCCAGCAGAGGGTGGACAGGGGGAAATGAGCAGTTCTTC. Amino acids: CASRGWTGGNEQFF.

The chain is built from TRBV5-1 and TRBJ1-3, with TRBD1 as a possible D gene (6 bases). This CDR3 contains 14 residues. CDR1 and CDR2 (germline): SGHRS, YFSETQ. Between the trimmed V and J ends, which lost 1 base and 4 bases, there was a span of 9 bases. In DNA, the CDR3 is TGCGCCAGCAGCTTGACAGGGAACGGAAACACCATATATTTT. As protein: CASSLTGNGNTIYF.

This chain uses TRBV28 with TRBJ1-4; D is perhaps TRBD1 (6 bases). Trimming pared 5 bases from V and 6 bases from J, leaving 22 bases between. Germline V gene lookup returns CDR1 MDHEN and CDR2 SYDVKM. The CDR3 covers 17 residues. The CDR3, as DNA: TGTGCCAGCAGTCCGTTACCGGGGGGGCCACGGGATGAAAAACTGTTTTTT. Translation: CASSPLPGGPRDEKLFF.

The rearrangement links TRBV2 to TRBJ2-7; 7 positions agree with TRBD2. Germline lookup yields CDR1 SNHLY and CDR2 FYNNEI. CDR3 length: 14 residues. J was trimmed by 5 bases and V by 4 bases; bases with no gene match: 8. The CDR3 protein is CASSGGGGPHEQYF. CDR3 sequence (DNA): TGTGCCAGCAGTGGTGGGGGAGGGCCCCACGAGCAGTACTTC.

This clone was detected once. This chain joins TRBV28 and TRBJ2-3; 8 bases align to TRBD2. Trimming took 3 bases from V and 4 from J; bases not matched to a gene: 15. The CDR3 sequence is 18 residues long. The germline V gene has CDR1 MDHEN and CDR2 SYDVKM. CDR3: CASSFGGRHRRQPDTQYF. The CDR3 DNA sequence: TGTGCCAGCAGTTTCGGCGGGAGGCACCGACGCCAACCAGATACGCAGTATTTT.

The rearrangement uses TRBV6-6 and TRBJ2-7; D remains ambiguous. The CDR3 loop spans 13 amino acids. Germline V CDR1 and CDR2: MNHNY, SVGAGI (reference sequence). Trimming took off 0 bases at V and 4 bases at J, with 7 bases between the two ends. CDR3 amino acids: CASSYSMSYEQYF. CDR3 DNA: TGTGCCAGCAGTTACTCGATGTCATACGAGCAGTACTTC.

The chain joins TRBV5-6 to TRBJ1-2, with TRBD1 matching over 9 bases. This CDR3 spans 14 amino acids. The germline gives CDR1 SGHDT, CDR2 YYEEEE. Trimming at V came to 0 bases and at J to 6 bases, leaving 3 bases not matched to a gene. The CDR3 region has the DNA TGTGCCAGCAGCTTGGTTGGGACAGGGCATGGCTACACCTTC. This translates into CASSLVGTGHGYTF.

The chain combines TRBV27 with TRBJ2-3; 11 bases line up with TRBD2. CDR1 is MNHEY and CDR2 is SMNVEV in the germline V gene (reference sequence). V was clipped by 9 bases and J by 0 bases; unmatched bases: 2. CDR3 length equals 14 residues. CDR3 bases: TGTGCCAGTCGGACTAGCGGGAGCACAGATACGCAGTATTTT. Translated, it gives CASRTSGSTDTQYF.

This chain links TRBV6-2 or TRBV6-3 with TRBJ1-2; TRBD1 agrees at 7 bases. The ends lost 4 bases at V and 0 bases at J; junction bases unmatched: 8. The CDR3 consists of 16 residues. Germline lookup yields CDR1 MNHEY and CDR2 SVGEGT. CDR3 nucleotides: TGTGCCAGCAGTTCTCACAGGGGCTATTCTAACTATGGCTACACCTTC. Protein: CASSSHRGYSNYGYTF.

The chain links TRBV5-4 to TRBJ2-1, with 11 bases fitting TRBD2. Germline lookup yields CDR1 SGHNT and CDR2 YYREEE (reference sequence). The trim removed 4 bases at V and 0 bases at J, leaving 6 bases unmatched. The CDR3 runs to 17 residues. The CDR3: CASSTGTSGNSYNEQFF. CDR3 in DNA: TGTGCCAGCAGCACAGGGACTAGCGGAAACTCCTACAATGAGCAGTTCTTC. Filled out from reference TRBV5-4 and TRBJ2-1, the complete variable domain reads ETGVTQSPTHLIKTRGQQVTLRCSSQSGHNTVSWYQQALGQGPQFIFQYYREEENGRGNFPPRFSGLQFPNYSSELNVNALELDDSALYLCASSTGTSGNSYNEQFFGPGTRLTVL.

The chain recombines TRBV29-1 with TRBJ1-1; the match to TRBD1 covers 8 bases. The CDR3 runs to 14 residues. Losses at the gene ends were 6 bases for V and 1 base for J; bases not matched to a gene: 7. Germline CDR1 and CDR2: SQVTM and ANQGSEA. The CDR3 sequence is CSVESGGRNTEAFF. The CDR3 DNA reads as TGCAGCGTCGAATCAGGGGGCAGGAACACTGAAGCTTTCTTT.

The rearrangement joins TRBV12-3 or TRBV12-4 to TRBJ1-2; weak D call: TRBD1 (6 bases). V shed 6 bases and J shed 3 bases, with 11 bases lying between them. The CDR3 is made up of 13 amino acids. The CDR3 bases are TGTGCCAGCAGCCGGGACATGGACTATGGCTACACCTTC. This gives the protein CASSRDMDYGYTF.

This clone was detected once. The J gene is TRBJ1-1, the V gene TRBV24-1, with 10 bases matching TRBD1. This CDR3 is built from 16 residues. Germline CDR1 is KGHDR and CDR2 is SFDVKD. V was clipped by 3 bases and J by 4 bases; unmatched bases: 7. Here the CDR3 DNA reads TGTGCCACCAGTGATGCGCCGGGACAGGGGCCCACTGAAGCTTTCTTT. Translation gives CATSDAPGQGPTEAFF.

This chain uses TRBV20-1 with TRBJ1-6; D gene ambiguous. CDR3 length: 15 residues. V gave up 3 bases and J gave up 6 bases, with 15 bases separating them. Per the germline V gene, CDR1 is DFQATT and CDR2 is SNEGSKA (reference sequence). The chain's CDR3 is CSASGGRTTNSPLHF. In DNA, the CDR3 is TGCAGTGCTAGTGGAGGGAGAACGACTAATTCACCCCTCCACTTT.

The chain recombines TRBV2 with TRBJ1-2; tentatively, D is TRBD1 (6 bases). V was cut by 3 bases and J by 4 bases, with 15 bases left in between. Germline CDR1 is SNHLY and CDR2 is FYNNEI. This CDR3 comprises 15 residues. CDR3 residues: CASSEGGSVGYGYTF. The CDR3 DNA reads TGTGCCAGCAGTGAGGGGGGCAGCGTAGGCTATGGCTACACCTTC.